A single sample gave rise to the 7 T cell receptor beta chains below, sequenced in a study of identical twins. From the 5' RACE reads, TCRdb called clonotypes with MiXCR, one entry per CDR3 protein. The sample has approximately 500,000 distinct CDR3 sequences, roughly 15% seen once. This sample was shared with a second study, whose subject was yellow fever vaccine responses in identical twins.

The sample taken for sequencing was CD4+ T cells sorted from blood. These receptors all stem from a woman between 18 and 29 years old in good health.

Comments on this clonotype: A much larger clonotype is one base distant, so this may be a read error. The chain employs TRBV24-1 and TRBJ2-1, with 7 bases identical to TRBD2. The V segment lost 2 bases and the J segment 8 bases; nucleotides outside the gene matches: 5. This CDR3 has 14 amino acids. Germline V gene lookup returns CDR1 KGHDR and CDR2 SFDVKD. CDR3 bases: TGTGCCACCAGTGATTACCGCGGGAGCGATGAGCAGTTCTTC. Its translation is CATSDYRGSDEQFF.

The chain is built from TRBV7-8 and TRBJ2-2; 11 bases are a match to TRBD2. CDR3 size: 18 residues. V was clipped by 5 bases and J by 7 bases; unmatched bases: 15. Per the germline V gene, CDR1 is SGHVS and CDR2 is FQNEAQ. The CDR3 spells CASSRNSGRALGGGELFF. CDR3 DNA: TGTGCCAGCAGCAGGAATAGCGGGAGGGCCCTTGGTGGCGGGGAGCTGTTTTTT. Full variable domain (outside the CDR3, taken from reference TRBV7-8 and TRBJ2-2): GAGVSQSPRYKVAKRGQDVALRCDPISGHVSLFWYQQALGQGPEFLTYFQNEAQLDKSGLPSDRFFAERPEGSVSTLKIQRTQQEDSAVYLCASSRNSGRALGGGELFFGEGSRLTVL.

The CDR3 DNA follows: TGCAGCGCGGGACTGCAAGAGACCCAGTACTTC. Protein product: CSAGLQETQYF. The chain carries TRBV29-1 and TRBJ2-5; D may be TRBD2 (6 bases). V gave up 7 bases and J gave up 2 bases, with 8 bases separating them. This CDR3 is built from 11 residues. CDR1 is SQVTM and CDR2 is ANQGSEA in the germline V gene.

This clonotype was detected only a few times. The J gene is TRBJ1-1, the V gene TRBV29-1; TRBD1 agrees at 7 bases. V lost 8 bases and J lost 4; bases outside the gene matches: 7. The CDR3 runs to 12 residues. Germline-derived CDR1 and CDR2 are SQVTM and ANQGSEA. CDR3 residues: CSIRQGGTEAFF. The CDR3 region has the DNA TGCAGCATCAGACAGGGAGGCACTGAAGCTTTCTTT.

The chain is built from TRBV6-5 and TRBJ2-7; TRBD1 or TRBD2 may be the D gene (5 bases each). Trimming took 0 bases from V and 2 from J, leaving 11 bases between them. Germline CDR1 reads MNHEY; CDR2 reads SVGAGI. This CDR3 region has 15 residues. The CDR3 protein is CASSYSIGGTYEQYV. CDR3 DNA sequence: TGTGCCAGCAGTTACTCGATTGGGGGTACCTACGAGCAGTACGTC.

The gene calls are TRBV28 and TRBJ2-7, with TRBD2 identical over 7 bases. V lost 2 bases and J lost 3; bases outside the gene matches: 7. The germline V gene encodes CDR1 MDHEN and CDR2 SYDVKM. The length of the CDR3 is 15 residues. CDR3 in DNA: TGTGCCAGCAGTTTACCTTTAGGACTAGGCTACGAGCAGTACTTC. It codes for CASSLPLGLGYEQYF.

This clonotype was observed many times. The rearrangement joins TRBV5-1 to TRBJ2-3, with a tentative D call TRBD2 (6 bases). The V end lost 4 bases, the J end lost 0 bases, and 15 bases lay between the germline ends. The germline V gene has CDR1 SGHRS and CDR2 YFSETQ. The CDR3 consists of 16 residues. CDR3 protein: CASSPRSSGSTDTQYF. For the CDR3, the DNA is TGCGCCAGCAGCCCGAGGAGTAGCGGTAGCACAGATACGCAGTATTTT.